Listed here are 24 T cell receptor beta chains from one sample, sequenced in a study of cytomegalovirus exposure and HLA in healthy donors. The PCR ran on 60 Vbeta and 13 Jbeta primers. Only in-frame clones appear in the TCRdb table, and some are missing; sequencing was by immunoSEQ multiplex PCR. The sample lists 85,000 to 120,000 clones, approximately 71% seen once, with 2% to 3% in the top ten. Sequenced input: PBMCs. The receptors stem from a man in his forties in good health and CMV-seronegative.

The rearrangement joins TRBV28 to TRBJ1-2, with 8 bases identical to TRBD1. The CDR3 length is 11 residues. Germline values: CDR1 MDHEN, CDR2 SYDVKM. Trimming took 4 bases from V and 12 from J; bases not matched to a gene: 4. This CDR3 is CASSSWTGNTF. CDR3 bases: TGTGCCAGCAGTTCCTGGACAGGGAACACCTTC.

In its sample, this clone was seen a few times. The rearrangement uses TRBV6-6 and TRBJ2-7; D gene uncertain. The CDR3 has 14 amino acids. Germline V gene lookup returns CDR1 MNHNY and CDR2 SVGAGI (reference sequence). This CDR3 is CAFFKQKAAYEQYF. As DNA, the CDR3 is TGTGCTTTTTTCAAGCAGAAGGCGGCATACGAGCAGTACTTC.

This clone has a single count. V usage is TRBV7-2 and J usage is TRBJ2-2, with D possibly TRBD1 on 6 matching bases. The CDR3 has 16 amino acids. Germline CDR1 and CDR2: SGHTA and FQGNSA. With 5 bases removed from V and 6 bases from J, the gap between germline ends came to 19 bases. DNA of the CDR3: TGTGCCAGCAGCGAGGATGGGGGCGTCGGGGCCGGGGAGCTGTTTTTT. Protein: CASSEDGGVGAGELFF.

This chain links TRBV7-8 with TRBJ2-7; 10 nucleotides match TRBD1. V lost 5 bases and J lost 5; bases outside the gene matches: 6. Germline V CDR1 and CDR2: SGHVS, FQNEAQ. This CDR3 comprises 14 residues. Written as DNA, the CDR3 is TGTGCCAGCAGCGGATGGACAGGGGGGAACGAGCAGTACTTC. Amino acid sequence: CASSGWTGGNEQYF.

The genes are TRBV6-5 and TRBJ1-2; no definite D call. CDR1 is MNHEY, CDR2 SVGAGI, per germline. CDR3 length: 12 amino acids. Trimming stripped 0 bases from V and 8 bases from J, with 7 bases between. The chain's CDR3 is CASSYSGGGYTF. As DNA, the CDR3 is TGTGCCAGCAGTTACTCCGGAGGAGGCTACACCTTC.

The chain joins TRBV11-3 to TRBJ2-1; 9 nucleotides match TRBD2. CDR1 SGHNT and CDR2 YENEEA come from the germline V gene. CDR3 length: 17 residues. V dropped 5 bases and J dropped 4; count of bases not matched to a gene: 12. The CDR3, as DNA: TGTGCCAGCAGCCACTCGCGGGGGGGCCGGGGGTACAATGAGCAGTTCTTC. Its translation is CASSHSRGGRGYNEQFF.

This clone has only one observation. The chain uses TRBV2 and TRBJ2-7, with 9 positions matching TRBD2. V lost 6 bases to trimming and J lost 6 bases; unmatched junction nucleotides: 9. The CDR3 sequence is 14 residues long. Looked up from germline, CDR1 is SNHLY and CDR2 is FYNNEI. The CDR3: CASSWAGGPGEQYF. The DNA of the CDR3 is TGTGCCAGCAGCTGGGCGGGGGGGCCGGGCGAGCAGTACTTC.

CDR3 bases: TGCGCCAGCAGCCAAGACCGGACGCGGGGGATTAATGAGCAGTTCTTC. Residues: CASSQDRTRGINEQFF. The chain combines TRBV4-1 with TRBJ2-1; 7 bases match TRBD2. Germline V CDR1 and CDR2: MGHRA, YSYEKL. The V segment lost 0 bases and the J segment 7 bases; nucleotides outside the gene matches: 9. The CDR3 covers 16 residues.

The CDR3: CASSEYVGGKGDNEQFF. CDR3 bases: TGTGCCAGCAGTGAATATGTCGGGGGTAAAGGGGATAATGAGCAGTTCTTC. The rearrangement links TRBV25-1 to TRBJ2-1; tentatively, D is TRBD2 (6 bases). V lost 0 bases and J lost 7, with 19 bases in between. CDR3 length: 17 residues. Germline CDR1 and CDR2: MGHDK and SYGVNS. Full variable domain (rest looked up from reference TRBV25-1 and TRBJ2-1): EADIYQTPRYLVIGTGKKITLECSQTMGHDKMYWYQQDPGMELHLIHYSYGVNSTEKGDLSSESTVSRIRTEHFPLTLESARPSHTSQYLCASSEYVGGKGDNEQFFGPGTRLTVL.

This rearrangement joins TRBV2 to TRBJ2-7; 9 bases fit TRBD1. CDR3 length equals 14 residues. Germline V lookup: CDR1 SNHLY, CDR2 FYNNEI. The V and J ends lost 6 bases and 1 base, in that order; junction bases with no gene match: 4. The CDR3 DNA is TGTGCCAGCAGCCTGGACAGGGGTTCCTACGAGCAGTACTTC. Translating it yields CASSLDRGSYEQYF.

As DNA, the CDR3 is TGTGCCAGCAGCTTAGTTTATTCCCTGTGGGCCCCGGAAGGCTACGAGCAGTACTTC. As protein: CASSLVYSLWAPEGYEQYF. V gene TRBV7-9 combines with J gene TRBJ2-7; D unclear. V was trimmed by 1 base and J by 3 bases, leaving 25 bases between them. The CDR3 length is 19 residues. CDR1 and CDR2 from the germline V gene are SEHNR and FQNEAQ (reference sequence).

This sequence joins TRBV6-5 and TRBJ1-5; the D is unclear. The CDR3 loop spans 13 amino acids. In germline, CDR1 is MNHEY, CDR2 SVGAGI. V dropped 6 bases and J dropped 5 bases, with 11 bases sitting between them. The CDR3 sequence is CASRAGFDQPQHF. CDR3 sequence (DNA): TGTGCCAGCAGAGCGGGTTTTGATCAGCCCCAGCATTTT.

CDR3 coding DNA: TGCGCCAGCAGCACTATGGGACAGAATAATTCACCCCTCCACTTT. This translates into CASSTMGQNNSPLHF. The chain couples TRBV5-1 to TRBJ1-6; 7 bases align to TRBD1. Trimming removed 4 bases from V and 5 bases from J; junction bases left unmatched: 6. CDR1 is SGHRS, CDR2 YFSETQ, per germline. CDR3 length equals 15 residues.

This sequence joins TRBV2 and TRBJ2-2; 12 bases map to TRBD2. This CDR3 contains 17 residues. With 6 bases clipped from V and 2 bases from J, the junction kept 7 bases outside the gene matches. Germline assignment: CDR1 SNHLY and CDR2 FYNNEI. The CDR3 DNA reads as TGTGCCAGCAGACGACTAGCGGGGGACCAAAACACCGGGGAGCTGTTTTTT. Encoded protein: CASRRLAGDQNTGELFF.

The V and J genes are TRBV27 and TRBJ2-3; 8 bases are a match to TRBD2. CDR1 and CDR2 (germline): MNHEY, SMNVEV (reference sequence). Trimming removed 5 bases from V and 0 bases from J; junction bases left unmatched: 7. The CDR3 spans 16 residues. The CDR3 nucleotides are TGTGCCAGCAGTCTGGGCGGGGGGCCTAGCACAGATACGCAGTATTTT. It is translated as CASSLGGGPSTDTQYF.

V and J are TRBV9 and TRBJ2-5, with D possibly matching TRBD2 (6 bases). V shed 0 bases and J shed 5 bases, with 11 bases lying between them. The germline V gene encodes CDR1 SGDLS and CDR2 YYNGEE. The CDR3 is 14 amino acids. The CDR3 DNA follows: TGTGCCAGCAGCGTAGAGGGAGGAGGCGAGACCCAGTACTTC. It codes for CASSVEGGGETQYF. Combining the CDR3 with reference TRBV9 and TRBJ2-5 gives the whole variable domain DSGVTQTPKHLITATGQRVTLRCSPRSGDLSVYWYQQSLDQGLQFLIQYYNGEERAKGNILERFSAQQFPDLHSELNLSSLELGDSALYFCASSVEGGGETQYFGPGTRLLVL.

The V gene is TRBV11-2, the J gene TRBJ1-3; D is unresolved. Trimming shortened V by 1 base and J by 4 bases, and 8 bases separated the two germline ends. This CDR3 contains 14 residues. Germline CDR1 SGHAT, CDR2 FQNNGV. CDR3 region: CASSLVTDGNTIYF. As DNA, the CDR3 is TGTGCCAGCAGCTTAGTAACAGACGGAAACACCATATATTTT.

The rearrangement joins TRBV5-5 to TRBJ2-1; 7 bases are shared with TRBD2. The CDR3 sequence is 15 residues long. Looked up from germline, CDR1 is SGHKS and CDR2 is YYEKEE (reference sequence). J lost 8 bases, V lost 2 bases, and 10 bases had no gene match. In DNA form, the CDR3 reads TGTGCCAGCAGCTTCGGACTAGACTCGCTTTATGAGCAGTTCTTC. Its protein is CASSFGLDSLYEQFF. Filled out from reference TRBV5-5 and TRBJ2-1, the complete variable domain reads DAGVTQSPTHLIKTRGQQVTLRCSPISGHKSVSWYQQVLGQGPQFIFQYYEKEERGRGNFPDRFSARQFPNYSSELNVNALLLGDSALYLCASSFGLDSLYEQFFGPGTRLTVL.

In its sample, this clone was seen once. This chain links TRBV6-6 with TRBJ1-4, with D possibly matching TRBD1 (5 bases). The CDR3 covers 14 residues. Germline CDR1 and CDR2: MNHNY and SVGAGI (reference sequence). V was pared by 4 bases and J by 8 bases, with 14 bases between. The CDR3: CASSSKGPEEKLFF. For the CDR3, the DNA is TGTGCCAGCAGTTCCAAGGGGCCGGAGGAAAAACTGTTTTTT.

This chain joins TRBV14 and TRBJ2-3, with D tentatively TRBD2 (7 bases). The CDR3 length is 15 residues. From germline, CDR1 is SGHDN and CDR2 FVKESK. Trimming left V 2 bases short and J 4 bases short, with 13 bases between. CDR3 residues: CASSQWGGPADTQYF. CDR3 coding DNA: TGTGCCAGCAGCCAATGGGGGGGGCCGGCAGATACGCAGTATTTT.

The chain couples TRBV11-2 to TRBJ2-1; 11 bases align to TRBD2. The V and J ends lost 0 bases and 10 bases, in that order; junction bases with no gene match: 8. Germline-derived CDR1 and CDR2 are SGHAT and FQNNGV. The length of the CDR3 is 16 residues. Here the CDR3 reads CASSLDPSGGSMEQFF. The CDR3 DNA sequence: TGTGCCAGCAGCTTAGATCCTAGCGGGGGGTCAATGGAGCAGTTCTTC.

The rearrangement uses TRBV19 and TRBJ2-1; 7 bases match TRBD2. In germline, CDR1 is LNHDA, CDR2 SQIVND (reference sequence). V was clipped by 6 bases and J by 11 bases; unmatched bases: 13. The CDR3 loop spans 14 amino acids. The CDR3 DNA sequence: TGTGCCAGTAGGGGTTCGGGACTATTAAATAAGCAGTTCTTC. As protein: CASRGSGLLNKQFF.

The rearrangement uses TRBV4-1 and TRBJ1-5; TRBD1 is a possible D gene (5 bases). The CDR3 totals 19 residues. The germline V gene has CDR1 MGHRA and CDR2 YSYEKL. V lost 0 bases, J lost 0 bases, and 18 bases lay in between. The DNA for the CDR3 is TGCGCCAGCAGCCAAGATTTTGGAAGGGGAGGACATAGCAATCAGCCCCAGCATTTT. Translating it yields CASSQDFGRGGHSNQPQHF.

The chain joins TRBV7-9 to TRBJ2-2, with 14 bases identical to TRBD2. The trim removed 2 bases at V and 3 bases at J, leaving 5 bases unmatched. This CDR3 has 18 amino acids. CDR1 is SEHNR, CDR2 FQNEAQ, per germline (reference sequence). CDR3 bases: TGTGCCAGCAGCTTACCCGGGACTAGCGGGGGCTACACCGGGGAGCTGTTTTTT. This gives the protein CASSLPGTSGGYTGELFF.